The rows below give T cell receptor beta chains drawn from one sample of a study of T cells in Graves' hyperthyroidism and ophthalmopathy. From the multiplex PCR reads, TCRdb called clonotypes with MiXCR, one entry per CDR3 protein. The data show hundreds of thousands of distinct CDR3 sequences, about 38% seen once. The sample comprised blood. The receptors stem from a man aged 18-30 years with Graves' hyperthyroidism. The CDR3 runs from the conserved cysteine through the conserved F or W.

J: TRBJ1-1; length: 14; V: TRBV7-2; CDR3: CASSLEPTNTEAFF
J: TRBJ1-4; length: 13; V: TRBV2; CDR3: CASSYGPAEKLFF
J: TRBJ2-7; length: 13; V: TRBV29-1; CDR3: CSLVRDRFYEQYF
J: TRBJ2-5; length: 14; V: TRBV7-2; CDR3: CASTPAGGVETQYF
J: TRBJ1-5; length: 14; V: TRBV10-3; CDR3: CATGTGDSPSPQHF
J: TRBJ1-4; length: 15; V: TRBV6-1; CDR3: CASSEAEGGREKLFF
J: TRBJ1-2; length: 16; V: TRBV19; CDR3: CASSSVRTGVYYGYTF
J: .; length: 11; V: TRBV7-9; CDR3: CAWKGVYEQYF
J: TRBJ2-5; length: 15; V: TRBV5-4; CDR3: CASSRSGQGAETQYF
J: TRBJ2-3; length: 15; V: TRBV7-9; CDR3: CASSLVRGGEDTQYF
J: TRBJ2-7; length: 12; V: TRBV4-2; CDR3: CASSQDGRVLDF
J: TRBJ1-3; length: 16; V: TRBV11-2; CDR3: CASSSDRFTSGNTIYF
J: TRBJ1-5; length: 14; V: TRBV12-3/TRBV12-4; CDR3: CASSPTGDNQPQHF
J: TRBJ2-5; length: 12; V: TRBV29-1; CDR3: CSVAGTGETQYF
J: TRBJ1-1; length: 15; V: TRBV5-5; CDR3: CASSRRGSGNTEAFF
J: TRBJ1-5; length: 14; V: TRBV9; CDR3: CASSPEGPNQPQHF
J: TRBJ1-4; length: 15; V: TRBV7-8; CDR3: CASSLLWGTNEKLFF
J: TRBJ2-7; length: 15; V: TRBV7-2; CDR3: CASSPPGLAFLEQYF
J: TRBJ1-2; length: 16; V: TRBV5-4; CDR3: CASSLFMDRPGYGYTF
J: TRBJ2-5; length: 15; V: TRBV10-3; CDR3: CASSYSGIKQETQYF
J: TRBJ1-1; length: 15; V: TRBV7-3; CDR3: CASSSLLGASAEAFF
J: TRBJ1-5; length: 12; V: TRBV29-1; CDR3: CSVGHGDQPQHF
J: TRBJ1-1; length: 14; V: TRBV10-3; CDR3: CAISTTGGAAEAFF
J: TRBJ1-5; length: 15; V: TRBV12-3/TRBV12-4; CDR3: CASATGTGGSQPQHF
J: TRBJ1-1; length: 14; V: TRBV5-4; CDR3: CASSWGIRNTEAFF
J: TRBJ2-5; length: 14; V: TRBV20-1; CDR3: CSAAAGGFQETQYF
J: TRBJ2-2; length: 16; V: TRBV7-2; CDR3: CASSVRWRRNTGELFF
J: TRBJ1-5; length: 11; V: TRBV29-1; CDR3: CSLGSNQPQHF
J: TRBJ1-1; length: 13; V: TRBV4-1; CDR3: CASSQDRDTESFF
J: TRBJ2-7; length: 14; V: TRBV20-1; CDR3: CSAPSGVHFDEQYF
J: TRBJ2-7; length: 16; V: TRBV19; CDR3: CASSLRTSGGSYEQYF
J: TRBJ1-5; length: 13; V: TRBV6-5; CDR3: CASTTGSNQPQHF
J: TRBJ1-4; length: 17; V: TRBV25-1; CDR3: CASSESYLEVSGEKLFF
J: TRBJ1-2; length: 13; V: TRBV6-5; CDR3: CASSIGEGYGYTF
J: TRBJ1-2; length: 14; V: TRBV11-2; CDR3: CASSFSPALAGYTF
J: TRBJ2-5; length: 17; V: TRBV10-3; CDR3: CAISSGGRESMVKTQYF
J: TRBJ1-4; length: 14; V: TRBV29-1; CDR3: CSVLGGLKNEKLFF
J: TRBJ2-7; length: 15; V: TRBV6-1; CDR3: CASSEPTTPIYEQYF
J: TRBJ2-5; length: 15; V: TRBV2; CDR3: CASSPGRGLGETQYF
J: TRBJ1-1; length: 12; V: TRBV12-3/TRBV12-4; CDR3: CASTPASTEAFF
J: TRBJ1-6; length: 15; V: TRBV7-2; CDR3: CASSSVGTGRSPLHF
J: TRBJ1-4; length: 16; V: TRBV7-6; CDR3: CASNLARTGANEKLFF
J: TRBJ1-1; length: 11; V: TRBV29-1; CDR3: CSVSWETEAFF
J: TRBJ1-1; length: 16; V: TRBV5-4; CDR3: CASSPRAGGMNTEAFF
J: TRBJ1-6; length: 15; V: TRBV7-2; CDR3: CASSLRGADNSPLHF
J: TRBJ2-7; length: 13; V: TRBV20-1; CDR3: CSAPSEEPYEQYF
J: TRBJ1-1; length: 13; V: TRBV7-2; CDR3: CASSVQRNTEAFF
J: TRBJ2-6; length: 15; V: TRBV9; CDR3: CASSVDPSGANVLTF
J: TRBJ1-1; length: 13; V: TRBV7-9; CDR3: CASSPGGVTEAFF
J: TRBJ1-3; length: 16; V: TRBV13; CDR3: CASSPSDGDSGNTIYF
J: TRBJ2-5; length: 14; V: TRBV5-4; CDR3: CASSLGPGYETQYF
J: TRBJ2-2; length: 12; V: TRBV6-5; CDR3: CASSYATGELFF
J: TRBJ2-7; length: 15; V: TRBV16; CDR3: CASSQSGAGINEQYF
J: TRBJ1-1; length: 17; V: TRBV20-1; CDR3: CSAPGDRGAEMNTEAFF